This T cell receptor beta chain was found in a study of cytomegalovirus exposure and HLA in healthy donors. Vbeta (60) and Jbeta (13) primers were used in the PCR. Produced via immunoSEQ multiplex PCR; TCRdb's table is partial and in-frame only. This table holds under 200,000 clones, 68% found once. This CDR3 contains 14 residues. The germline CDR1 and CDR2 sequences are MNHEY and SMNVEV (reference sequence). J was trimmed by 8 bases and V by 6 bases; bases with no gene match: 9. The chain is built from TRBV27 and TRBJ2-1; 8 bases map to TRBD2. The TCR comes from a woman in her thirties or forties in good health and CMV-seropositive. The sample consisted of PBMCs. The CDR3 DNA follows: TGTGCCAGCAGCTTGAGCGGGAGTGCGGATGAGCAGTTCTTC. Amino acids: CASSLSGSADEQFF.